These 30 T cell receptor beta chains were all obtained from the same sample, sequenced in a study of early T cells in non-severe SARS-CoV-2 infection. TCRdb analysed the 5' RACE reads with MiXCR anew, one entry per CDR3 protein. Here the sample spans some 38,000 distinct CDR3 sequences, around 5.8% being singletons. This material consisted of whole blood, taken at baseline. The receptors here all came from an adult who was a healthcare worker with PCR-confirmed SARS-CoV-2 infection or an uninfected control (not recorded which).

This clonotype occurred many times. The V and J genes are TRBV20-1 and TRBJ1-3, with no clear D. Trimming stripped 5 bases from V and 0 bases from J, with 17 bases between. CDR1 is DFQATT, CDR2 SNEGSKA, per germline (reference sequence). The CDR3 is 16 amino acids. CDR3 amino acids: CSAPEGPWSSGNTIYF. The CDR3 coding sequence is TGCAGTGCTCCAGAAGGCCCCTGGAGCTCTGGAAACACCATATATTTT.

The rearrangement links TRBV15 to TRBJ2-2; the match to TRBD2 covers 9 bases. The CDR3 sequence is 18 residues long. CDR1 and CDR2 (germline): LNHNV, YYDKDF (reference sequence). The trim removed 1 base at V and 1 base at J, leaving 7 bases unmatched. The CDR3 DNA reads TGTGCCACCAGCAGAGCGCGGCTAGCGGGGTTGAACACCGGGGAGCTGTTTTTT. Protein sequence: CATSRARLAGLNTGELFF.

This chain links TRBV7-2 with TRBJ2-2; no clear D gene. With 4 bases removed from V and 6 bases from J, the gap between germline ends came to 3 bases. The CDR3 extends over 11 amino acids. Per the germline V gene, CDR1 is SGHTA and CDR2 is FQGNSA. CDR3 nucleotide sequence: TGTGCCAGCAGCTCCCCCGGGGAGCTGTTTTTT. Translation gives CASSSPGELFF.

This clonotype came up a few times. The chain is built from TRBV21-1 and TRBJ2-5; the table names TRBD1, a call not compared with the DNA. TRBV21-1 is reported as a pseudogene. This CDR3 region has 15 residues. The DNA for the CDR3 is TGTGCCAGCAGCACAGGGGGTGACAGACAAGAGACCCAGTACTTC. It is translated as CASSTGGDRQETQYF.

This clonotype was recorded at least ten times. The chain uses TRBV5-1 and TRBJ2-1, with TRBD2 as a possible D gene (5 bases). Trimming shortened V by 1 base and J by 7 bases, and 18 bases separated the two germline ends. Per the germline V gene, CDR1 is SGHRS and CDR2 is YFSETQ. The CDR3 is 16 amino acids. The CDR3 nucleotides are TGCGCCAGCAGCTTGCGCCGGGAAATTTCGGGTAATGAGCAGTTCTTC. This encodes CASSLRREISGNEQFF.

Ten or more counts support this clonotype. The rearrangement joins TRBV18 to TRBJ1-4, with 8 bases that match TRBD1. J was trimmed by 12 bases and V by 5 bases; bases with no gene match: 2. Per germline, CDR1 KGHSH and CDR2 LQKENI. This CDR3 contains 11 residues. Here the CDR3 reads CASSAGQELFF. The CDR3 DNA is TGTGCCAGCTCAGCGGGACAGGAACTGTTTTTT.

The chain joins TRBV20-1 to TRBJ1-4; 7 positions match TRBD1. J gave up 5 bases and V 5 bases, and 5 bases lay outside the gene matches. CDR1 is DFQATT and CDR2 is SNEGSKA in the germline V gene (reference sequence). The CDR3 extends over 13 amino acids. CDR3 amino acids: CSAEGARNEKLFF. The DNA for the CDR3 is TGCAGTGCTGAGGGGGCAAGAAATGAAAAACTGTTTTTT.

This chain connects TRBV19 to TRBJ2-3, with 7 bases matching TRBD2. After removal of 6 bases from V and 2 bases from J, the junction contained 11 bases not matched to a gene. This CDR3 is built from 16 residues. The germline V gene encodes CDR1 LNHDA and CDR2 SQIVND (reference sequence). Here the CDR3 DNA reads TGTGCCAGTAGAAGTAGTCGGGCGGGAGTCACAGATACGCAGTATTTT. Translation gives CASRSSRAGVTDTQYF.

The genes are TRBV5-1 and TRBJ2-1, with 7 bases lining up with TRBD2. The CDR3 extends over 14 amino acids. Germline trimming cut 1 base from V and 10 bases from J; bases unmatched to any gene: 8. The germline V gene encodes CDR1 SGHRS and CDR2 YFSETQ. The DNA for the CDR3 is TGCGCCAGCAGCTTGACCGCGGGAGTCGACGAGCAGTTCTTC. The encoded protein is CASSLTAGVDEQFF.

The V and J genes are TRBV10-3 and TRBJ2-2; no clear D gene. Trimming cost V 1 base and J 4 bases, with 1 base left between them. The CDR3 runs 12 residues. Germline V gives CDR1 ENHRY, CDR2 SYGVKD. This chain's CDR3 is CAISEFTGELFF. The CDR3, as DNA: TGTGCCATCAGTGAGTTCACCGGGGAGCTGTTTTTT.

This clonotype turned up a few times. The gene calls are TRBV6-6 and TRBJ2-7; 7 nucleotides agree with TRBD1. Trimming at V came to 1 base and at J to 6 bases, leaving 9 bases not matched to a gene. Germline assignment: CDR1 MNHNY and CDR2 SVGAGI (reference sequence). The CDR3 totals 15 residues. CDR3: CASSYYRGLTPEQYF. The CDR3 coding sequence is TGTGCCAGCAGTTACTACAGGGGCCTTACACCCGAGCAGTACTTC.

This clonotype was counted ten times or more. The V call is TRBV20-1, the J call TRBJ2-3; TRBD1 matches 12 bases. Germline V CDR1 and CDR2: DFQATT, SNEGSKA (reference sequence). The CDR3 spans 17 residues. The V segment lost 2 bases and the J segment 4 bases; nucleotides outside the gene matches: 10. CDR3 residues: CSARTAPGQGAPDTQYF. CDR3 in DNA: TGCAGTGCTAGAACCGCTCCGGGACAGGGGGCTCCAGATACGCAGTATTTT.

Ten or more counts support this clonotype. This chain connects TRBV12-3 or TRBV12-4 to TRBJ2-6, with D perhaps TRBD1 (7 bases). V dropped 4 bases and J dropped 1 base, with 23 bases sitting between them. This CDR3 contains 20 residues. The DNA for the CDR3 is TGTGCCAGCAGTTCTCGGAGGGGGCTGTTAAGAGGGTCTGGGGCCAACGTCCTGACTTTC. Translating gives CASSSRRGLLRGSGANVLTF.

This clonotype was observed many times. This chain uses TRBV9 with TRBJ2-1, with unresolved D. The CDR3 length is 15 residues. Germline loops: CDR1 SGDLS, CDR2 YYNGEE. Trimming removed 3 bases from V and 0 bases from J, with 10 bases in between. The DNA for the CDR3 is TGTGCCAGCAGCGGAGGTCCTCTCTCCTACAATGAGCAGTTCTTC. Residues: CASSGGPLSYNEQFF.

This clonotype was picked up many times. This sequence joins TRBV7-8 and TRBJ2-1; D not certain. V lost 3 bases to trimming and J lost 4 bases, with 4 bases between them. Germline CDR1 and CDR2: SGHVS and FQNEAQ. The CDR3 contains 12 residues. CDR3 residues: CASSFKYNEQFF. Here the CDR3 DNA reads TGTGCCAGCAGCTTTAAGTACAATGAGCAGTTCTTC.

This clonotype has at least ten counts. The genes are TRBV7-8 and TRBJ2-3, with no clear D. V was trimmed by 5 bases and J by 1 base, leaving 4 bases between them. This CDR3 spans 12 amino acids. Looked up from germline, CDR1 is SGHVS and CDR2 is FQNEAQ. The chain's CDR3 is CASSRGTDTQYF. Here the CDR3 DNA reads TGTGCCAGCAGCCGCGGCACAGATACGCAGTATTTT. Supplemented by reference TRBV7-8 and TRBJ2-3, the full variable domain reads GAGVSQSPRYKVAKRGQDVALRCDPISGHVSLFWYQQALGQGPEFLTYFQNEAQLDKSGLPSDRFFAERPEGSVSTLKIQRTQQEDSAVYLCASSRGTDTQYFGPGTRLTVL.

This clonotype was detected a few times. The gene calls are TRBV28 and TRBJ2-1, with TRBD1 as a possible D gene (6 bases). Per germline, CDR1 MDHEN and CDR2 SYDVKM. CDR3 size: 10 residues. V lost 10 bases, J lost 9 bases, and 10 bases lay in between. CDR3 in DNA: TGTGCCATACAGGGTACTGAGCAGTTCTTC. It translates to CAIQGTEQFF.

This clonotype was detected many times. The chain couples TRBV7-2 to TRBJ2-1; weak D call: TRBD2 (6 bases). V lost 0 bases to trimming and J lost 7 bases, with 16 bases between them. CDR1 and CDR2 (germline): SGHTA, FQGNSA. The CDR3 totals 16 residues. DNA for the CDR3: TGTGCCAGCAGCTTAGCGTCGGTAGCGGCAGGGAATGAGCAGTTCTTC. Amino acids: CASSLASVAAGNEQFF.

This clonotype was recorded many times. The rearrangement uses TRBV3-1 and TRBJ2-7, with unresolved D. The CDR3 has 12 residues. Germline V gene data show CDR1 as LGHDT and CDR2 as YNNKEL (reference sequence). V was pared by 1 base and J by 3 bases, with 4 bases between. CDR3 region: CASSQVGYEQYF. The CDR3 region has the DNA TGTGCCAGCAGCCAAGTCGGCTACGAGCAGTACTTC.

This clonotype was detected ten times or more. The rearrangement links TRBV30 to TRBJ1-1; 8 nucleotides line up with TRBD1. The CDR3 loop spans 15 amino acids. Germline trimming cut 3 bases from V and 1 base from J; bases unmatched to any gene: 7. CDR1 is GTSNPN, CDR2 SVGIG, per germline (reference sequence). Here the CDR3 DNA reads TGTGCCTGGAGCGTGCGGGGGACAGGGAACACTGAAGCTTTCTTT. Encoded protein: CAWSVRGTGNTEAFF.

Many counts were recorded for this clonotype. The genes are TRBV19 and TRBJ2-3; 11 bases align to TRBD2. The V gene's germline CDR1 is LNHDA and CDR2 SQIVND (reference sequence). The junction had 0 bases not matched to a gene; V was cut back by 6 bases and J by 4 bases. CDR3 length equals 13 residues. CDR3 nucleotide sequence: TGTGCCAGTAGACTAGCGGGAGCAGATACGCAGTATTTT. Translated: CASRLAGADTQYF.

There are a few counts of this clonotype. CDR3 sequence: CAISESKGTSGGNEQFF. The CDR3 DNA reads as TGTGCCATCAGTGAGTCGAAAGGGACTAGCGGGGGAAATGAGCAGTTCTTC. The V and J genes are TRBV10-3 and TRBJ2-1; 14 bases are a match to TRBD2. CDR3 length: 17 residues. The V gene's germline CDR1 is ENHRY and CDR2 SYGVKD. The V and J ends lost 0 bases and 7 bases, in that order; junction bases with no gene match: 5.

This clonotype was seen ten or more times. This chain joins TRBV6-2 or TRBV6-3 and TRBJ2-3; D remains unclear. V was clipped by 2 bases and J by 1 base, with 7 bases between them. The length of the CDR3 is 14 residues. Germline CDR1 is MNHEY and CDR2 is SVGEGT. In DNA, the CDR3 is TGTGCCAGCAGTTACCGGTCAGGCACAGATACGCAGTATTTT. This translates into CASSYRSGTDTQYF.

About this clonotype: A much bigger clone sits one base away, suggesting this may be a read error. This chain uses TRBV9 with TRBJ1-6; TRBD1 is a possible D gene (5 bases). CDR3 size: 14 residues. Germline CDR1 and CDR2: SGDLS and YYNGEE. Trimming pared 3 bases from V and 11 bases from J, leaving 15 bases between. CDR3 loop: CASSAWDGETPLHF. Here the CDR3 DNA reads TGTGCCAGCAGCGCGTGGGACGGGGAGACACCCCTCCACTTT.

There are many counts of this clonotype. The V and J genes are TRBV27 and TRBJ2-3; weak D call: TRBD2 (5 bases). The CDR3 is made up of 15 amino acids. V lost 7 bases and J 0 bases, leaving 14 bases between the germline ends. Germline V gives CDR1 MNHEY, CDR2 SMNVEV (reference sequence). CDR3: CASTLKRSSTDTQYF. In nucleotides, the CDR3 is TGTGCCAGCACCCTAAAGCGGTCTAGCACAGATACGCAGTATTTT.

This clonotype appeared many times. The CDR3 reads CASSFSRGRTDTQYF. Here the CDR3 DNA reads TGTGCCAGCAGTTTTAGTCGGGGCCGCACAGATACGCAGTATTTT. The rearrangement links TRBV12-3 or TRBV12-4 to TRBJ2-3, with D possibly being TRBD1 or TRBD2 (5 bases each). V dropped 3 bases and J dropped 1 base, with 11 bases sitting between them. This CDR3 has 15 amino acids.

On this clonotype: A much larger clone differs by one base, so this may be a read error. The chain carries TRBV29-1 and TRBJ2-2, with a tentative D call TRBD1 (6 bases). Germline V gene sequence: CDR1 SQVTM, CDR2 ANQGSEA. The CDR3 spans 13 residues. CDR3 nucleotide sequence: TGCGGCGTTAAGTTTGGGGGCGCCGGGGAGCTGTTTTTT. The encoded protein is CGVKFGGAGELFF.

This clonotype has a count of ten or more. For the CDR3, the DNA is TGTGCCAGCAGTTTATGGGGTTCCGATGAGCAGTTCTTC. Protein product: CASSLWGSDEQFF. The chain joins TRBV27 to TRBJ2-1, with no clear D. The CDR3 is made up of 13 amino acids. CDR1 and CDR2 (germline): MNHEY, SMNVEV (reference sequence). With 1 base removed from V and 8 bases from J, the gap between germline ends came to 9 bases.

This clonotype was observed many times. The rearrangement joins TRBV10-3 to TRBJ1-2; D is uncertain. Germline V gene data show CDR1 as ENHRY and CDR2 as SYGVKD. CDR3 length: 18 residues. The V gene lost 3 bases and the J gene lost 8 bases, with 28 bases spanning the gap. The CDR3 loop reads CAISDGSFGPGRPEGYTF. The CDR3, as DNA: TGTGCCATCAGTGATGGGAGTTTTGGGCCAGGCCGCCCGGAGGGCTACACCTTC.

On this clonotype itself: With a much larger clone just one base away, this may be a read error. The chain is built from TRBV7-6 and TRBJ2-5; 8 bases line up with TRBD1. The CDR3 contains 15 residues. Germline CDR1 and CDR2: SGHVS and FNYEAQ. This chain's CDR3 is CVSSLEAGGAETQYF. The CDR3 nucleotides read TGTGTCAGCAGCTTAGAGGCAGGGGGCGCAGAGACCCAGTACTTC.